These 14 T cell receptor beta chains were all obtained from the same sample, sequenced in a study of Ad26.COV2.S vaccination and SARS-CoV-2 variants. The table came from immunoSEQ multiplex PCR; TCRdb's copy has only in-frame clones and leaves some out. The profile shows around 320,000 clones, roughly 84% of them singletons. Treatment here: around 19 received Ad26.COV2.S at low or high dose, single or two shots; about 5 received placebo; per-sample allocation not given. The samples date from day 63 after the first vaccine or placebo injection. The starting material was peripheral blood, obtained in a trial of Ad26.COV2.S vaccine versus placebo. These TCRs come from a person between 18 and 65 years old who received the Ad26.COV2.S COVID-19 vaccine or a placebo.

The chain joins TRBV9 to TRBJ2-3; 11 bases agree with TRBD2. J lost 6 bases, V lost 4 bases, and 10 bases had no gene match. Germline V lookup: CDR1 SGDLS, CDR2 YYNGEE. The CDR3 contains 16 residues. CDR3 sequence: CASSLRTSGSADTQYF. Written as DNA, the CDR3 is TGTGCCAGCAGCCTCCGGACTAGCGGGTCGGCGGATACGCAGTATTTT.

The V gene is TRBV27, the J gene TRBJ2-1; 7 bases align to TRBD2. CDR1 and CDR2 (germline): MNHEY, SMNVEV (reference sequence). The junction had 7 bases not matched to a gene; V was cut back by 3 bases and J by 5 bases. The CDR3 loop spans 15 amino acids. CDR3 residues: CASSFGAGLNNEQFF. Here the CDR3 DNA reads TGTGCCAGCAGTTTTGGAGCGGGGCTGAACAATGAGCAGTTCTTC.

The chain couples TRBV19 to TRBJ1-4; TRBD1 is a possible D gene (6 bases). V was clipped by 1 base and J by 10 bases, with 16 bases between them. CDR3 length: 15 residues. The germline gives CDR1 LNHDA, CDR2 SQIVND (reference sequence). The CDR3 is CASSIGQVPNGKLFF. In DNA form, the CDR3 reads TGTGCCAGTAGTATAGGACAGGTCCCAAACGGAAAACTGTTTTTT.

The V and J genes are TRBV3-1 (or the pseudogene TRBV3-2) and TRBJ2-1; 12 nucleotides match TRBD2. This CDR3 is built from 16 residues. V trimming: 3 bases; J trimming: 5 bases; junction bases outside the gene matches: 5. CDR1 and CDR2 (germline): LGHDT, YNNKEL (reference sequence). In DNA form, the CDR3 reads TGTGCCAGCAGCCATCGGGGACTAGCGGGCGACAATGAGCAGTTCTTC. It is translated as CASSHRGLAGDNEQFF.

CDR3 region: CASSWGWNTEAFF. The DNA of the CDR3 is TGTGCCAGCAGTTGGGGGTGGAACACTGAAGCTTTCTTT. V is TRBV6-2 or TRBV6-3 and J is TRBJ1-1; D may be TRBD1 (5 bases). Trimming left V 4 bases short and J 1 base short, with 7 bases between. The germline V gene has CDR1 MNHEY and CDR2 SVGEGT. This CDR3 spans 13 amino acids.

V usage is TRBV9 and J usage is TRBJ2-3; unclear D gene. This CDR3 is built from 14 residues. V lost 4 bases and J lost 2, with 11 bases in between. Germline V gives CDR1 SGDLS, CDR2 YYNGEE. The CDR3 protein is CASSRTATTDTQYF. CDR3 nucleotides: TGTGCCAGCAGCAGGACCGCGACCACAGATACGCAGTATTTT.

J is TRBJ1-3 and V is TRBV19; no clear D. CDR3 size: 18 residues. In germline, CDR1 is LNHDA, CDR2 SQIVND (reference sequence). Deletions cut 3 bases from V and 1 base from J, with 19 bases between. DNA for the CDR3: TGTGCCAGTAGTATCCCCCGCGAGACCGCGGGTTCTGGAAACACCATATATTTT. Translating it yields CASSIPRETAGSGNTIYF.

The chain couples TRBV5-6 to TRBJ1-2, with D uncertain. V was cut by 4 bases and J by 5 bases, with 15 bases left in between. The CDR3 consists of 14 residues. The germline V gene has CDR1 SGHDT and CDR2 YYEEEE. The CDR3 spells CASSPGLRGYGYTF. The CDR3 nucleotides are TGTGCCAGCAGCCCAGGCCTTCGCGGGTATGGCTACACCTTC.

The chain employs TRBV6-6 and TRBJ1-2; 12 bases are shared with TRBD1. This CDR3 contains 16 residues. From germline, CDR1 is MNHNY and CDR2 SVGAGI (reference sequence). The V segment lost 7 bases and the J segment 0 bases; nucleotides outside the gene matches: 6. Written as DNA, the CDR3 is TGTGCCAGCAAGGGGACAGGGGGCCAAGCTAACTATGGCTACACCTTC. It specifies CASKGTGGQANYGYTF.

This chain connects TRBV6-5 to TRBJ1-2; TRBD1 might be the D (5 bases). With 7 bases removed from V and 8 bases from J, the gap between germline ends came to 20 bases. CDR1 and CDR2 (germline): MNHEY, SVGAGI. The length of the CDR3 is 14 residues. In DNA form, the CDR3 reads TGTGCCAGCAAGAGCCCTTCCAGGGCAGTAGGCTACACCTTC. Amino acids: CASKSPSRAVGYTF.

The CDR3 protein is CASQGTGTGDYGYTF. The CDR3 bases are TGTGCCAGCCAGGGGACCGGGACAGGGGATTATGGCTACACCTTC. This rearrangement joins TRBV6-5 to TRBJ1-2, with TRBD1 identical over 10 bases. The CDR3 covers 15 residues. Germline trimming cut 8 bases from V and 5 bases from J; bases unmatched to any gene: 11. Germline values: CDR1 MNHEY, CDR2 SVGAGI.

The chain joins TRBV6-2 or TRBV6-3 to TRBJ2-2, with D maybe TRBD2 (5 bases). The CDR3 is 16 amino acids. Trimming removed 2 bases from V and 4 bases from J, with 14 bases in between. Germline V lookup: CDR1 MNHEY, CDR2 SVGEGT. The CDR3 reads CASSYRDLRFTGELFF. In DNA, the CDR3 is TGTGCCAGCAGTTACCGGGATCTCCGGTTCACCGGGGAGCTGTTTTTT.

J is TRBJ2-3 and V is TRBV5-1, with TRBD2 identical over 11 bases. Per germline, CDR1 SGHRS and CDR2 YFSETQ. The CDR3 is 16 amino acids. J was trimmed by 2 bases and V by 0 bases; bases with no gene match: 2. The CDR3 loop reads CASSLGLAGFTDTQYF. Written as DNA, the CDR3 is TGCGCCAGCAGCTTGGGACTAGCGGGGTTCACAGATACGCAGTATTTT.

The chain employs TRBV5-4 and TRBJ2-5, with a tentative D call TRBD1 (6 bases). Germline V gene sequence: CDR1 SGHNT, CDR2 YYREEE (reference sequence). The CDR3 is 14 residues long. Trimming left V 4 bases short and J 0 bases short, with 10 bases between. The CDR3 region is CASSVRDNQETQYF. The CDR3 DNA is TGTGCCAGCAGCGTCCGGGACAACCAAGAGACCCAGTACTTC. Filled out from reference TRBV5-4 and TRBJ2-5, the complete variable domain reads ETGVTQSPTHLIKTRGQQVTLRCSSQSGHNTVSWYQQALGQGPQFIFQYYREEENGRGNFPPRFSGLQFPNYSSELNVNALELDDSALYLCASSVRDNQETQYFGPGTRLLVL.